What follows describes a single TCR beta chain. The CDR3 has 14 amino acids. CDR1 and CDR2 (germline): SGHTA, FQGTGA. Unmatched junction bases numbered 6, after V lost 2 bases and J lost 5 bases. The sample is drawn from a study of blood T cell repertoires in COVID-19. Study-level background: Some COVID-19 samples were acute and others convalescent; all came from the United States, Italy and Spain. Sources were T cells, B-cell-depleted T cells, or PBMCs; the material itself was cDNA or gDNA.

The assay was immunoSEQ multiplex PCR, and TCRdb's table has in-frame clones only and misses some. Of over 100,000 clones listed, 84% are singletons. Sequenced material: PBMCs or T cells enriched from blood (not recorded which). The chain links TRBV7-3 to TRBJ2-7, with 7 bases aligning to TRBD2. The clonotype was recovered from a woman aged 25 to 39 who had recovered from COVID-19. DNA of the CDR3: TGTGCCAGCAGCTTAGGCGGGAGCACCAACGAGCAGTACTTC. Translated, it gives CASSLGGSTNEQYF.